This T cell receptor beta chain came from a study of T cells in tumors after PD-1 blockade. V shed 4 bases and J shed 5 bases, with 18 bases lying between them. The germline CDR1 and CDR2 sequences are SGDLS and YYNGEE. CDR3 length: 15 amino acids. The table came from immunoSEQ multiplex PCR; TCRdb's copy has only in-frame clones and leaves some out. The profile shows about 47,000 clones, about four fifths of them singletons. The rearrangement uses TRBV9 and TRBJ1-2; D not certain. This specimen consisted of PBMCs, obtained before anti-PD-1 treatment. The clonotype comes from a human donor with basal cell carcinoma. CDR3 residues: CASSPATTVFYGYTF. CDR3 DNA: TGTGCCAGCAGCCCAGCGACAACTGTCTTTTATGGCTACACCTTC.